The 8 T cell receptor beta chains reported below all come from one sample, sequenced in a study of T cells in Graves' hyperthyroidism and ophthalmopathy. It was RNA transcripts that yielded the amplified TCR beta CDR3 regions. First-round RT-PCR targeting the TCR CDR3 was performed with the HTBI primer set. MiXCR, run by TCRdb on the multiplex PCR reads, gives a single entry per CDR3 protein. The table shows 600,000 or so distinct CDR3 sequences, with about 14% occurring only once. Source material: blood. The source of these receptors is a woman aged 45 to 65 with Graves' ophthalmopathy.

The sample holds a few counts of this clonotype. This rearrangement joins TRBV19 to TRBJ2-4; 10 nucleotides agree with TRBD2. Germline V gene lookup returns CDR1 LNHDA and CDR2 SQIVND (reference sequence). V dropped 1 base and J dropped 5; count of bases not matched to a gene: 8. The length of the CDR3 is 17 residues. CDR3 nucleotide sequence: TGTGCCAGTAGTATAGGTGGGAGCGGGAGGGCCCAAAACATTCAGTACTTC. It is translated as CASSIGGSGRAQNIQYF. The variable domain in full, with the rest retrieved from reference TRBV19 and TRBJ2-4, is DGGITQSPKYLFRKEGQNVTLSCEQNLNHDAMYWYRQDPGQGLRLIYYSQIVNDFQKGDIAEGYSVSREKKESFPLTVTSAQKNPTAFYLCASSIGGSGRAQNIQYFGAGTRLSVL.

There are many counts of this clonotype. This sequence joins TRBV20-1 and TRBJ2-5; 9 bases map to TRBD1. Per germline, CDR1 DFQATT and CDR2 SNEGSKA (reference sequence). V shed 6 bases and J 4 bases; nucleotides not matched to a gene: 9. The CDR3 sequence is 14 residues long. The CDR3 DNA reads as TGCAGTGCACCGGGACAGGGTCGGAGAGAGACCCAGTACTTC. It encodes CSAPGQGRRETQYF.

CDR3 loop: CASSLPGLTSGNTIYF. CDR3 nucleotide sequence: TGTGCCAGCAGTTTGCCTGGACTCACCTCTGGAAACACCATATATTTT. The rearrangement links TRBV27 to TRBJ1-3; no clear D gene. This CDR3 comprises 16 residues. Germline loops: CDR1 MNHEY, CDR2 SMNVEV (reference sequence). V was pared by 3 bases and J by 0 bases, with 12 bases between.

The chain links TRBV7-3 to TRBJ1-4; no definite D call. The CDR3 consists of 14 residues. Germline V gives CDR1 SGHTA, CDR2 FQGTGA. V lost 5 bases to trimming and J lost 10 bases, with 17 bases between them. The CDR3 here is CASSEGPSSGKLFF. Written as DNA, the CDR3 is TGTGCCAGCAGCGAGGGTCCCTCCTCGGGAAAACTGTTTTTT.

The sample holds many counts of this clonotype. V usage is TRBV2 and J usage is TRBJ1-2; D is ambiguous. Germline loops: CDR1 SNHLY, CDR2 FYNNEI. Between the trimmed V and J ends, which lost 4 bases and 11 bases, there was a span of 8 bases. The CDR3 contains 10 residues. CDR3 region: CASSVEGYTF. CDR3 sequence (DNA): TGTGCCAGCAGTGTGGAGGGTTACACCTTC.

This clonotype was seen repeatedly, ten times or more. The rearrangement links TRBV20-1 to TRBJ2-1; 12 nucleotides line up with TRBD2. The germline gives CDR1 DFQATT, CDR2 SNEGSKA (reference sequence). V was pared by 1 base and J by 4 bases, with 8 bases of the junction left unmatched. The CDR3 consists of 17 residues. The CDR3 protein is CSARADRLAGVYNEQFF. The CDR3 DNA follows: TGCAGTGCTAGAGCGGACCGACTAGCGGGAGTTTACAATGAGCAGTTCTTC.

V usage is TRBV6-5 and J usage is TRBJ2-1; no reliable D call. V lost 4 bases and J 0 bases, leaving 13 bases between the germline ends. The CDR3 is 16 residues long. Germline-derived CDR1 and CDR2 are MNHEY and SVGAGI. CDR3 in amino acids: CASSFRTFSSYNEQFF. CDR3 DNA: TGTGCCAGCAGTTTCAGGACCTTTAGCTCCTACAATGAGCAGTTCTTC.

This clonotype occurred many times. CDR3 sequence: CSVRTSGSQSSYNEQFF. The CDR3 DNA reads TGCAGCGTTAGGACTAGCGGGAGCCAAAGCTCCTACAATGAGCAGTTCTTC. This rearrangement joins TRBV29-1 to TRBJ2-1, with 13 bases matching TRBD2. V shed 5 bases and J 0 bases; nucleotides not matched to a gene: 7. Germline CDR1 reads SQVTM; CDR2 reads ANQGSEA. This CDR3 spans 17 amino acids.